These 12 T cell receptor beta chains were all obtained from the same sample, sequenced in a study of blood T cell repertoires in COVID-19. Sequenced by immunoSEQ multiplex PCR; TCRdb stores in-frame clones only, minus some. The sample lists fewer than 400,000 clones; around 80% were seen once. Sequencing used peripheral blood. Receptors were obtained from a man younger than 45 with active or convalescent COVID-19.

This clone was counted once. For the CDR3, the DNA is TGTGCCAGCTCACCGGACAGTTACTACGAGCAGTACTTC. It specifies CASSPDSYYEQYF. The V and J genes are TRBV18 and TRBJ2-7; maybe TRBD1 (6 bases). Germline lookup yields CDR1 KGHSH and CDR2 LQKENI. V dropped 3 bases and J dropped 3 bases, with 9 bases sitting between them. The CDR3 spans 13 residues.

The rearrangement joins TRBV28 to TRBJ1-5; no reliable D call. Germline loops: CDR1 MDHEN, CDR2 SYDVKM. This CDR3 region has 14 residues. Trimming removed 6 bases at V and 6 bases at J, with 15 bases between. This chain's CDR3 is CASSPLGIGQPQHF. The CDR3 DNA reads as TGTGCCAGCAGCCCGCTTGGTATCGGTCAGCCCCAGCATTTT.

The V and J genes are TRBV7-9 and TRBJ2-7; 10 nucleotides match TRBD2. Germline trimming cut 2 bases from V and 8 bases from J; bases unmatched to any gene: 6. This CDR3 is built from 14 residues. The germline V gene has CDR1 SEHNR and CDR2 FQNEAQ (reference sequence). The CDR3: CASSLLAGAEKQYF. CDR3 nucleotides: TGTGCCAGCAGCTTACTAGCGGGGGCCGAGAAGCAGTACTTC.

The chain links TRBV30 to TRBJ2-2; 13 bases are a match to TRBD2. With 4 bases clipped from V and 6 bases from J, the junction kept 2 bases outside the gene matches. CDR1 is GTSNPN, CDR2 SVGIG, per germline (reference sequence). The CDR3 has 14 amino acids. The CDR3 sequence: CAWTGTSGAGELFF. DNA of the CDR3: TGTGCCTGGACAGGGACTAGCGGGGCCGGGGAGCTGTTTTTT.

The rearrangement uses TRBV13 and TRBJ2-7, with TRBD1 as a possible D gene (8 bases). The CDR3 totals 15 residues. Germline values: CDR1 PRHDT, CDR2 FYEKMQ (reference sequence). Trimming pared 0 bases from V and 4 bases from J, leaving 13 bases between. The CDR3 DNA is TGTGCCAGCAGCTTAGGTGGACAGGGAGGGTACGAGCAGTACTTC. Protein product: CASSLGGQGGYEQYF.

The CDR3 DNA follows: TGCGCCAGCAGCCCCCTGAGCGGGGCCTACAACGAGCAGTACTTC. Its translation is CASSPLSGAYNEQYF. The V gene is TRBV4-1, the J gene TRBJ2-7; 7 bases agree with TRBD2. CDR1 is MGHRA, CDR2 YSYEKL, per germline. This CDR3 region has 15 residues. Germline trimming cut 4 bases from V and 5 bases from J; bases unmatched to any gene: 11.

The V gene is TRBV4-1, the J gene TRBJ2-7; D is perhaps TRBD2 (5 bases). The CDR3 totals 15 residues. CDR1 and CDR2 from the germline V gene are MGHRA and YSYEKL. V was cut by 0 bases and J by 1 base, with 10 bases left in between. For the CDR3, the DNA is TGCGCCAGCAGCCAAGACCAGCGGAATTCCTACGAGCAGTACTTC. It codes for CASSQDQRNSYEQYF.

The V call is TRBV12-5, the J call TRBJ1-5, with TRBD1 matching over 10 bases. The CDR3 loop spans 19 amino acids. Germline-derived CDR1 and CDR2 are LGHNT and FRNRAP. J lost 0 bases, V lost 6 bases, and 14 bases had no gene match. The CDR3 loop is CASGSTGTGVLYSNQPQHF. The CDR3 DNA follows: TGTGCTAGTGGATCCACGGGGACAGGGGTCCTATATAGCAATCAGCCCCAGCATTTT. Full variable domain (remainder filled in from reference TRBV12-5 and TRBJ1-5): DARVTQTPRHKVTEMGQEVTMRCQPILGHNTVFWYRQTMMQGLELLAYFRNRAPLDDSGMPKDRFSAEMPDATLATLKIQPSEPRDSAVYFCASGSTGTGVLYSNQPQHFGDGTRLSIL.

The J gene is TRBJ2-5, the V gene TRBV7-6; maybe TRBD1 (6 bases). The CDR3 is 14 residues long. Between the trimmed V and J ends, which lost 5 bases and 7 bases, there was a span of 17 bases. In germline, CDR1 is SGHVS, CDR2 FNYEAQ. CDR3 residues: CASSPPGAWVTQYF. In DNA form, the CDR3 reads TGTGCCAGCAGCCCGCCAGGGGCCTGGGTGACCCAGTACTTC.

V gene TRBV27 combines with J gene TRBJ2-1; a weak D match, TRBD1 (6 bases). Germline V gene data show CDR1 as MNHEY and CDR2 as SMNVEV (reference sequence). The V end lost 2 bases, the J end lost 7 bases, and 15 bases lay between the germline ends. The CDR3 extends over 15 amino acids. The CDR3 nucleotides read TGTGCCAGCAGTTTAGAACAGGGTAGTGTAAATGAGCAGTTCTTC. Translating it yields CASSLEQGSVNEQFF.

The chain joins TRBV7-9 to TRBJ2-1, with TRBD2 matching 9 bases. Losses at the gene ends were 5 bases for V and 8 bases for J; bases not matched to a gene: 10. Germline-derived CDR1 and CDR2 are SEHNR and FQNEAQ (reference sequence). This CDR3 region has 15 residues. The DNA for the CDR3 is TGTGCCAGCAGCCCGAGAGCGGGGGGCGGTGATGAGCAGTTCTTC. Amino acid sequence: CASSPRAGGGDEQFF. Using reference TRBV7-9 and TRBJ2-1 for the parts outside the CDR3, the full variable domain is DTGVSQNPRHKITKRGQNVTFRCDPISEHNRLYWYRQTLGQGPEFLTYFQNEAQLEKSRLLSDRFSAERPKGSFSTLEIQRTEQGDSAMYLCASSPRAGGGDEQFFGPGTRLTVL.

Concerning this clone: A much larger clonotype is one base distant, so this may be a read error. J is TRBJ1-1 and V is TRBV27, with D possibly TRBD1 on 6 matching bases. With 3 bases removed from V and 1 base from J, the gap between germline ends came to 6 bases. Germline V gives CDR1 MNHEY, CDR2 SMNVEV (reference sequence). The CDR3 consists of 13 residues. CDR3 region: CASSLTGNTEAFF. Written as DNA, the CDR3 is TGTGCCAGCAGTTTGACAGGGAACACTGAAGCTTTCTTT.